The 31 T cell receptor beta chains below come from one sample, sequenced in a study of blood T cell repertoires in COVID-19. Some clones are missing from TCRdb's copy, which holds only in-frame ones; the method was immunoSEQ multiplex PCR. The table records about 95,000 clones, roughly 79% of them present only once. Sequenced input: peripheral blood. All receptors derive from a man at least 80 years old with COVID-19, enrolled during active disease.

The chain links TRBV10-3 to TRBJ1-2; no reliable D call. The V gene's germline CDR1 is ENHRY and CDR2 SYGVKD. Deletions cut 2 bases from V and 6 bases from J, with 10 bases between. CDR3 length: 13 residues. CDR3 sequence: CAISEGRDNGYTF. The CDR3 DNA is TGTGCCATCAGTGAGGGGCGCGATAATGGCTACACCTTC.

This clone was found a few times. The J gene is TRBJ1-5, the V gene TRBV20-1; 10 bases fit TRBD1. Germline trimming cut 3 bases from V and 1 base from J; bases unmatched to any gene: 6. The CDR3 has 16 residues. Germline V gene data show CDR1 as DFQATT and CDR2 as SNEGSKA (reference sequence). The DNA for the CDR3 is TGCAGTGCTAGTGGGACAGGGGATCGGAGCAATCAGCCCCAGCATTTT. It yields the protein CSASGTGDRSNQPQHF.

The gene calls are TRBV9 and TRBJ2-3; D perhaps matches TRBD2 (6 bases). CDR3 length: 15 residues. Germline lookup yields CDR1 SGDLS and CDR2 YYNGEE. The V end lost 0 bases, the J end lost 0 bases, and 8 bases lay between the germline ends. The CDR3: CASSVGLASTDTQYF. The CDR3 region has the DNA TGTGCCAGCAGCGTAGGGCTAGCGAGCACAGATACGCAGTATTTT.

V and J are TRBV7-2 and TRBJ2-7; weak D call: TRBD2 (5 bases). Trimming took off 1 base at V and 0 bases at J, with 7 bases between the two ends. This CDR3 region has 14 residues. Germline CDR1 reads SGHTA; CDR2 reads FQGNSA. CDR3: CASSLVDYSYEQYF. In nucleotides, the CDR3 is TGTGCCAGCAGCTTAGTAGACTACTCCTACGAGCAGTACTTC.

The chain joins TRBV19 to TRBJ1-6, with 7 bases identical to TRBD1. Unmatched junction bases numbered 15, after V lost 3 bases and J lost 7 bases. Germline CDR1 reads LNHDA; CDR2 reads SQIVND (reference sequence). The CDR3 covers 18 residues. This CDR3 reads CASSIYHYRQGGNSPLHF. The CDR3 region has the DNA TGTGCCAGTAGTATCTATCATTATCGACAGGGTGGGAATTCACCCCTCCACTTT.

The gene calls are TRBV25-1 and TRBJ1-2; 9 nucleotides agree with TRBD1. Germline V gene data show CDR1 as MGHDK and CDR2 as SYGVNS. The V gene end was trimmed by 5 bases and the J gene end by 8 bases; junction bases not matched to a gene: 12. The CDR3 contains 15 residues. CDR3 in amino acids: CASSPSGTGWIGYTF. DNA for the CDR3: TGTGCCAGCAGTCCATCCGGGACAGGGTGGATCGGCTACACCTTC.

The V gene is TRBV5-4, the J gene TRBJ1-4; weak D call: TRBD1 (6 bases). The germline gives CDR1 SGHNT, CDR2 YYREEE (reference sequence). This CDR3 is built from 13 residues. With 2 bases removed from V and 6 bases from J, the gap between germline ends came to 8 bases. The CDR3 loop reads CASSLQGHEKLFF. The CDR3 region has the DNA TGTGCCAGCAGCTTACAGGGCCATGAAAAACTGTTTTTT.

This rearrangement joins TRBV12-5 to TRBJ2-1; weak D call: TRBD2 (7 bases). CDR1 is LGHNT, CDR2 FRNRAP, per germline. The CDR3 has 16 residues. Trimming took off 2 bases at V and 7 bases at J, with 18 bases between the two ends. The CDR3 DNA follows: TGTGCTAGTGGTTTGTCCACCTTAGGGGGGGTGAATGAGCAGTTCTTC. Its translation: CASGLSTLGGVNEQFF.

The rearrangement links TRBV6-4 to TRBJ2-1; 7 nucleotides agree with TRBD1. V was pared by 5 bases and J by 0 bases, with 4 bases of the junction left unmatched. CDR3 size: 15 residues. CDR1 MRHNA and CDR2 SNTAGT come from the germline V gene. CDR3 DNA: TGTGCCAGCAGTACGGGACAGAGCTCCTACAATGAGCAGTTCTTC. This gives the protein CASSTGQSSYNEQFF.

The V and J genes are TRBV10-3 and TRBJ1-2; 7 bases are a match to TRBD1. Germline V gives CDR1 ENHRY, CDR2 SYGVKD. Trimming at V came to 6 bases and at J to 4 bases, leaving 2 bases not matched to a gene. CDR3 length: 12 amino acids. In DNA form, the CDR3 reads TGTGCCATCAGGGACAGGTCCTATGGCTACACCTTC. It codes for CAIRDRSYGYTF.

This chain connects TRBV5-1 to TRBJ2-7; 7 bases line up with TRBD2. Germline loops: CDR1 SGHRS, CDR2 YFSETQ. This CDR3 is 15 amino acids long. Trimming took 0 bases from V and 4 from J; bases not matched to a gene: 7. The CDR3 sequence is CASSLVAGVVYEQYF. The CDR3 DNA sequence: TGCGCCAGCAGCTTGGTAGCGGGCGTCGTTTACGAGCAGTACTTC.

V gene TRBV7-6 combines with J gene TRBJ1-1; D not certain. The CDR3 has 13 residues. V lost 0 bases, J lost 0 bases, and 2 bases lay in between. The germline CDR1 and CDR2 sequences are SGHVS and FNYEAQ. As DNA, the CDR3 is TGTGCCAGCAGCTTAGCTATGAACACTGAAGCTTTCTTT. Its protein is CASSLAMNTEAFF.

The CDR3 here is CATSDQGSYEQYF. CDR3 in DNA: TGTGCCACCAGTGATCAGGGGTCCTACGAGCAGTACTTC. V and J are TRBV24-1 and TRBJ2-7; D is possibly TRBD1 (6 bases). CDR1 and CDR2 (germline): KGHDR, SFDVKD. The ends were cut back, 3 bases at V and 1 base at J, with 6 bases in the middle. The CDR3 runs to 13 residues.

The chain combines TRBV7-8 with TRBJ1-5; D remains ambiguous. Deletions cut 2 bases from V and 5 bases from J, with 10 bases between. Germline values: CDR1 SGHVS, CDR2 FQNEAQ. CDR3 length: 14 residues. For the CDR3, the DNA is TGTGCCAGCAGCTTAAGCACTCCCGATCAGCCCCAGCATTTT. Its translation is CASSLSTPDQPQHF.

The gene calls are TRBV5-1 and TRBJ2-4; no clear D gene. The CDR3 consists of 14 residues. Germline V gene data show CDR1 as SGHRS and CDR2 as YFSETQ. V dropped 0 bases and J dropped 0 bases, with 4 bases sitting between them. This CDR3 is CASSLELAKNIQYF. The DNA for the CDR3 is TGCGCCAGCAGCTTGGAGCTAGCCAAAAACATTCAGTACTTC.

V and J are TRBV12-3 or TRBV12-4 and TRBJ2-1, with D possibly being TRBD2 (5 bases). CDR3 size: 13 residues. Deletions cut 5 bases from V and 9 bases from J, with 14 bases between. The CDR3: CASSPRTSGEQFF. DNA of the CDR3: TGTGCCAGCAGTCCCCGGACGAGCGGTGAGCAGTTCTTC.

This rearrangement joins TRBV7-8 to TRBJ2-7; a possible D gene is TRBD2 (7 bases). CDR3 length: 16 residues. Looked up from germline, CDR1 is SGHVS and CDR2 is FQNEAQ. V gave up 1 base and J gave up 3 bases, with 16 bases separating them. CDR3 sequence: CASSLEGGGDNYEQYF. The CDR3 DNA follows: TGTGCCAGCAGCTTAGAGGGGGGAGGGGACAACTACGAGCAGTACTTC.

This rearrangement joins TRBV7-9 to TRBJ1-6, with D perhaps TRBD1 (6 bases). The V gene's germline CDR1 is SEHNR and CDR2 FQNEAQ (reference sequence). The CDR3 consists of 15 residues. The V and J ends lost 4 bases and 4 bases respectively, with 11 bases between them. CDR3 DNA sequence: TGTGCCAGCAGCTACCTCGGACAGTATAATTCACCCCTCCACTTT. Protein product: CASSYLGQYNSPLHF.

This chain connects TRBV3-1 (or the pseudogene TRBV3-2) to TRBJ1-2; TRBD1 agrees at 7 bases. Germline CDR1 is LGHDT and CDR2 is YNNKEL (reference sequence). V lost 4 bases and J lost 2; bases outside the gene matches: 7. The CDR3 is 15 residues long. The CDR3 nucleotides read TGTGCCAGCAGCCTACGGACAGGACAGAACTATGGCTACACCTTC. Its translation is CASSLRTGQNYGYTF.

This rearrangement joins TRBV2 to TRBJ2-6, with D perhaps TRBD1 (6 bases). CDR3 length: 14 amino acids. Germline V lookup: CDR1 SNHLY, CDR2 FYNNEI. Trimming stripped 9 bases from V and 4 bases from J, with 13 bases between. The CDR3 DNA sequence: TGTGCCAGTAACAGGGCTACGGGGGCCAACGTCCTGACTTTC. Protein: CASNRATGANVLTF.

The chain has TRBV28 and TRBJ2-5; 8 nucleotides line up with TRBD2. Germline V gene data show CDR1 as MDHEN and CDR2 as SYDVKM. The CDR3 is 16 amino acids. V was pared by 5 bases and J by 5 bases, with 13 bases of the junction left unmatched. CDR3 loop: CASSQGPAGVRETQYF. DNA for the CDR3: TGTGCCAGCAGTCAGGGACCAGCGGGAGTGCGGGAGACCCAGTACTTC.

This sequence joins TRBV7-2 and TRBJ1-5; 8 positions agree with TRBD1. Trimming at V came to 11 bases and at J to 6 bases, leaving 12 bases not matched to a gene. CDR1 is SGHTA and CDR2 is FQGNSA in the germline V gene. This CDR3 comprises 14 residues. CDR3 bases: TGTGCCGCTTCGCAGGGGGCAGGGGGTCAGCCCCAGCATTTT. Encoded protein: CAASQGAGGQPQHF.

V gene TRBV7-6 combines with J gene TRBJ1-2; D is possibly TRBD1 (6 bases). Germline V gene sequence: CDR1 SGHVS, CDR2 FNYEAQ. The CDR3 sequence is 16 residues long. Trimming pared 1 base from V and 2 bases from J, leaving 14 bases between. CDR3 sequence reads: CASSLDPGASNYGYTF. CDR3 in DNA: TGTGCCAGCAGCTTAGATCCAGGGGCAAGCAACTATGGCTACACCTTC.

The chain combines TRBV5-8 with TRBJ1-1; D is unclear. The V gene's germline CDR1 is SGHTS and CDR2 YDEGEE. The ends were cut back, 3 bases at V and 2 bases at J, with 11 bases in the middle. The CDR3 has 14 amino acids. The CDR3 nucleotides are TGTGCCAGCAGCTCGACAAGAATTAACACTGAAGCTTTCTTT. The encoded protein is CASSSTRINTEAFF.

This clone was counted only a few times. The chain has TRBV7-9 and TRBJ1-6, with 9 bases fitting TRBD1. The CDR3 is 15 residues long. Trimming at V came to 0 bases and at J to 9 bases, leaving 3 bases not matched to a gene. The germline V gene has CDR1 SEHNR and CDR2 FQNEAQ (reference sequence). CDR3 nucleotide sequence: TGTGCCAGCAGCTTAGCGGGACAGGGCATTTCACCCCTCCACTTT. This sequence encodes CASSLAGQGISPLHF.

V gene TRBV18 combines with J gene TRBJ1-1, with D perhaps matching TRBD1 (5 bases). Germline CDR1 and CDR2: KGHSH and LQKENI. The CDR3 runs 14 residues. The V end was cut by 6 bases, the J end by 0 bases, with 11 bases between. The CDR3, as DNA: TGTGCCAGCTCCCGGGGGAGCATGAACACTGAAGCTTTCTTT. Translating gives CASSRGSMNTEAFF.

This clone is a singleton in its sample. The rearrangement joins TRBV4-2 to TRBJ2-3; possible D gene TRBD1, 6 bases. Trimming removed 0 bases from V and 2 bases from J, with 18 bases in between. The CDR3 runs 18 residues. CDR1 is LGHNA, CDR2 YNFKEQ, per germline. In nucleotides, the CDR3 is TGTGCCAGCAGCCAAGAGCGGCTGGGCAGGGGCCCCACAGATACGCAGTATTTT. The encoded protein is CASSQERLGRGPTDTQYF.

The V call is TRBV19, the J call TRBJ1-2, with D uncertain. From germline, CDR1 is LNHDA and CDR2 SQIVND (reference sequence). This CDR3 has 15 amino acids. Trimming took off 3 bases at V and 0 bases at J, with 11 bases between the two ends. In nucleotides, the CDR3 is TGTGCCAGTAGTATCTTACAGAGAACTAACTATGGCTACACCTTC. Amino acid sequence: CASSILQRTNYGYTF.

This clone was seen only once. The genes are TRBV3-1 (or the pseudogene TRBV3-2) and TRBJ2-5; 9 nucleotides agree with TRBD1. V shed 2 bases and J 4 bases; nucleotides not matched to a gene: 5. The CDR3 is made up of 15 amino acids. Per the germline V gene, CDR1 is LGHDT and CDR2 is YNNKEL (reference sequence). CDR3 protein: CASSQRTGGGETQYF. The CDR3 DNA reads TGTGCCAGCAGCCAAAGAACAGGGGGCGGAGAGACCCAGTACTTC.

This clone was counted a few times. The chain couples TRBV9 to TRBJ1-2; 7 nucleotides line up with TRBD1. V lost 0 bases to trimming and J lost 5 bases; unmatched junction nucleotides: 7. Germline loops: CDR1 SGDLS, CDR2 YYNGEE. This CDR3 spans 15 amino acids. CDR3 sequence reads: CASSVVPGGGYGYTF. The CDR3 nucleotides read TGTGCCAGCAGCGTAGTTCCAGGGGGTGGATATGGCTACACCTTC.

The gene calls are TRBV6-5 and TRBJ1-1, with TRBD1 matching 9 bases. Germline V gives CDR1 MNHEY, CDR2 SVGAGI. The CDR3 has 12 amino acids. J lost 10 bases, V lost 6 bases, and 6 bases had no gene match. CDR3 coding DNA: TGTGCCAGCAGAAACAGGGGGCTACTAGCTTTCTTT. Protein product: CASRNRGLLAFF.